A single sample is the source of the 21 T cell receptor beta chains below, sequenced in a study of shared clonotypes between healthy human individuals. Naive CD8 isolation took CD45RO-negative cells positively selected for CCR7 and excluded terminally differentiated effector memory CD45RA+ cells. Sequenced by immunoSEQ multiplex PCR; TCRdb stores in-frame clones only, minus some. The sample includes around 2.1 million clones, 90% to 95% of them seen just once. Sample: naive CD8+ T cells from PBMCs. The source is a man aged 18 to 35 in good health. Some clones in this sample may be carry-over from other donors' samples.

The chain is built from TRBV27 and TRBJ2-3, with D perhaps assigned TRBD1 or TRBD2 (5 bases each). From germline, CDR1 is MNHEY and CDR2 SMNVEV (reference sequence). The length of the CDR3 is 15 residues. Trimming removed 7 bases at V and 2 bases at J, with 16 bases between. CDR3 in DNA: TGTGCCAGCAAGACCCCCGGGACCTACACAGATACGCAGTATTTT. It codes for CASKTPGTYTDTQYF.

The chain links TRBV7-9 to TRBJ2-1, with TRBD2 identical over 10 bases. The V and J ends lost 1 base and 9 bases, in that order; junction bases with no gene match: 12. The CDR3 is 17 residues long. Germline values: CDR1 SEHNR, CDR2 FQNEAQ (reference sequence). CDR3 region: CASSLGLAGDFLVEQFF. CDR3 nucleotide sequence: TGTGCCAGCAGCTTAGGGCTAGCGGGAGACTTTCTCGTTGAGCAGTTCTTC.

A note on this clone: The sample has other DNA sequences that encode this CDR3 too. The gene calls are TRBV27 and TRBJ2-7, with 7 bases identical to TRBD1. CDR1 and CDR2 (germline): MNHEY, SMNVEV (reference sequence). The CDR3 length is 12 residues. V trimming: 6 bases; J trimming: 5 bases; junction bases outside the gene matches: 4. This CDR3 is CASSDRDHEQYF. The CDR3 region has the DNA TGTGCCAGCAGCGACAGGGACCACGAGCAGTACTTC.

This clone occurred once. The chain has TRBV12-5 and TRBJ2-1; D is uncertain. Germline V gives CDR1 LGHNT, CDR2 FRNRAP. The CDR3 runs to 13 residues. V was cut by 6 bases and J by 10 bases, with 16 bases left in between. The CDR3: CASGPPTVDEQFF. The CDR3 DNA follows: TGTGCTAGTGGCCCTCCTACAGTAGACGAGCAGTTCTTC.

The chain is built from TRBV7-9 and TRBJ1-4; 8 bases fit TRBD1. Germline trimming cut 5 bases from V and 4 bases from J; bases unmatched to any gene: 6. Germline V CDR1 and CDR2: SEHNR, FQNEAQ (reference sequence). This CDR3 comprises 15 residues. This chain's CDR3 is CASSPSTGVNEKLFF. In nucleotides, the CDR3 is TGTGCCAGCAGCCCCTCGACAGGGGTTAATGAAAAACTGTTTTTT. Based on the CDR3 plus reference TRBV7-9 and TRBJ1-4, the full variable domain is DTGVSQNPRHKITKRGQNVTFRCDPISEHNRLYWYRQTLGQGPEFLTYFQNEAQLEKSRLLSDRFSAERPKGSFSTLEIQRTEQGDSAMYLCASSPSTGVNEKLFFGSGTQLSVL.

The chain is built from TRBV27 and TRBJ2-1, with D maybe TRBD1 (6 bases). Trimming took 7 bases from V and 7 from J, leaving 14 bases between them. The CDR3 spans 13 residues. CDR1 MNHEY and CDR2 SMNVEV come from the germline V gene (reference sequence). The CDR3 coding sequence is TGTGCCAGCACCTACAGGGCGGGTAATGAGCAGTTCTTC. It translates to CASTYRAGNEQFF.

This chain joins TRBV7-6 and TRBJ2-5; TRBD1 matches 9 bases. Trimming cost V 5 bases and J 6 bases; bases outside gene matches: 10. The germline V gene encodes CDR1 SGHVS and CDR2 FNYEAQ. The CDR3 runs to 15 residues. CDR3 protein: CASSKPGTGSKTQYF. The CDR3 DNA reads TGTGCCAGCAGCAAGCCCGGGACAGGGTCGAAGACCCAGTACTTC.

This sequence joins TRBV5-4 and TRBJ1-1, with TRBD1 matching 8 bases. The junction had 15 bases not matched to a gene; V was cut back by 3 bases and J by 11 bases. Germline values: CDR1 SGHNT, CDR2 YYREEE (reference sequence). The CDR3 covers 15 residues. CDR3 in amino acids: CASSSWTGTGSGAFF. The CDR3 region has the DNA TGTGCCAGCAGCTCCTGGACAGGGACGGGATCTGGGGCTTTCTTT. Filled out from reference TRBV5-4 and TRBJ1-1, the complete variable domain reads ETGVTQSPTHLIKTRGQQVTLRCSSQSGHNTVSWYQQALGQGPQFIFQYYREEENGRGNFPPRFSGLQFPNYSSELNVNALELDDSALYLCASSSWTGTGSGAFFGQGTRLTVV.

A few counts support this clone. The rearrangement links TRBV7-9 to TRBJ2-1; D ambiguous. The CDR3 covers 15 residues. Trimming stripped 5 bases from V and 1 base from J, with 12 bases between. Per germline, CDR1 SEHNR and CDR2 FQNEAQ (reference sequence). The CDR3 DNA reads TGTGCCAGCAGCCGCTTGACCGTATCCTACAATGAGCAGTTCTTC. Protein sequence: CASSRLTVSYNEQFF.

This clone was counted once. The chain has TRBV15 and TRBJ1-6; unclear D gene. Germline assignment: CDR1 LNHNV and CDR2 YYDKDF (reference sequence). The CDR3 has 15 amino acids. The V end lost 8 bases, the J end lost 10 bases, and 21 bases lay between the germline ends. DNA for the CDR3: TGTGCCACCGGTCTCTCGGGAATTGGAGGGTCACCCCTCCACTTT. Its protein is CATGLSGIGGSPLHF.

V is TRBV7-3 and J is TRBJ2-6, with D possibly matching TRBD1 (5 bases). This CDR3 spans 20 amino acids. Per the germline V gene, CDR1 is SGHTA and CDR2 is FQGTGA. V was cut by 1 base and J by 0 bases, with 19 bases left in between. This CDR3 is CASSLKILVGHTSGANVLTF. As DNA, the CDR3 is TGTGCCAGCAGCTTAAAAATCCTAGTCGGACATACCTCTGGGGCCAACGTCCTGACTTTC.

The chain is built from TRBV27 and TRBJ1-1, with a possible D match to TRBD1 (6 bases). V was shortened by 4 bases and J by 1 base, with 10 bases between the two germline ends. Germline V gives CDR1 MNHEY, CDR2 SMNVEV (reference sequence). The CDR3 totals 14 residues. CDR3 DNA sequence: TGTGCCAGCAGTTCCCGGGGGCCGAACACTGAAGCTTTCTTT. This codes for CASSSRGPNTEAFF.

The table lists this clone with a count of one. A junction boundary mismatches the germline segment, possibly from a read error. The chain employs TRBV7-9 and TRBJ2-1; no reliable D call. From germline, CDR1 is SEHNR and CDR2 FQNEAQ (reference sequence). The CDR3 spans 8 residues. The CDR3 nucleotides are TGTGCCAGCAGCTCACCGGTCTTC. Translating it yields CASSSPVF.

Points on this clone: The sample has other DNA sequences that encode this CDR3 too. The V call is TRBV5-6, the J call TRBJ1-1; D not resolved. The CDR3 totals 14 residues. V lost 0 bases and J lost 1, with 7 bases in between. Germline lookup yields CDR1 SGHDT and CDR2 YYEEEE. The CDR3 reads CASSLGVRNTEAFF. The CDR3, as DNA: TGTGCCAGCAGCTTGGGGGTGAGGAACACTGAAGCTTTCTTT.

This chain links TRBV7-9 with TRBJ1-2, with unresolved D. The CDR3 is 14 amino acids. The V and J ends lost 5 bases and 4 bases respectively, with 14 bases between them. Looked up from germline, CDR1 is SEHNR and CDR2 is FQNEAQ (reference sequence). The CDR3 DNA sequence: TGTGCCAGCAGCCGCAAGGGCCTTCGCTATGGCTACACCTTC. It translates to CASSRKGLRYGYTF.

This clone was observed a single time. Germline is not matched at one junction end, which may reflect a read error. The chain combines TRBV29-1 with TRBJ1-2, with TRBD1 identical over 9 bases. The CDR3 is 14 amino acids. The V gene's germline CDR1 is SQVTM and CDR2 ANQGSEA. The CDR3 bases are TGCAGCGTTGAAGATGGACAGGGGAACTATGGCCACACCTTC. It translates to CSVEDGQGNYGHTF.

This clone was detected only a few times. The chain employs TRBV7-2 and TRBJ2-1; D is uncertain. CDR3 length equals 14 residues. Germline CDR1 reads SGHTA; CDR2 reads FQGNSA. The germline V and J ends were trimmed by 5 bases and 9 bases, with 17 bases remaining between them. The CDR3 nucleotides read TGTGCCAGCAGCCCCATGGGCCGTGGGATTGAGCAGTTCTTC. It encodes CASSPMGRGIEQFF.

The chain uses TRBV4-1 and TRBJ2-1; the match to TRBD2 covers 7 bases. The V segment lost 4 bases and the J segment 2 bases; nucleotides outside the gene matches: 8. Germline CDR1 is MGHRA and CDR2 is YSYEKL. The CDR3 loop spans 16 amino acids. The CDR3 region has the DNA TGCGCCAGCAGCCCCCGGGGAGGGTTACCCTACAATGAGCAGTTCTTC. This gives the protein CASSPRGGLPYNEQFF.

The chain links TRBV5-8 to TRBJ1-5; D not certain. Germline V CDR1 and CDR2: SGHTS, YDEGEE. Between the trimmed V and J ends, which lost 4 bases and 3 bases, there was a span of 5 bases. The CDR3 covers 12 residues. CDR3 sequence: CASSDYNQPQHF. CDR3 nucleotides: TGTGCCAGCAGCGATTACAATCAGCCCCAGCATTTT.

V and J are TRBV7-9 and TRBJ2-5; 12 bases fit TRBD1. With V trimmed by 6 bases and J by 2 bases, 10 bases remained unmatched. CDR1 and CDR2 from the germline V gene are SEHNR and FQNEAQ (reference sequence). The CDR3 spans 17 residues. For the CDR3, the DNA is TGTGCCAGCAGGGCCGGGACAGGGGGCTATGAACAAGAGACCCAGTACTTC. Its translation: CASRAGTGGYEQETQYF.

The chain has TRBV12-5 and TRBJ1-2; D perhaps matches TRBD1 (6 bases). The CDR3 runs to 18 residues. The germline CDR1 and CDR2 sequences are LGHNT and FRNRAP. The V end was cut by 1 base, the J end by 7 bases, with 25 bases between. The DNA for the CDR3 is TGTGCTAGTGGTTTGGGCCTCATCCCGGGAGGGGGGGCTAGTGGCTACACCTTC. This gives the protein CASGLGLIPGGGASGYTF.